This passage covers 14 T cell receptor beta chains from one sample sequenced in a study of blood T cell repertoires in COVID-19. The repertoire was sequenced with immunoSEQ multiplex PCR; TCRdb's copy has only in-frame clones and lacks some. The sample includes about 91,000 clones, approximately 90% seen only once; the top ten take around 4.5%. Sequenced sample: peripheral blood. These receptors were obtained from an elderly woman with active COVID-19.

The rearrangement uses TRBV6-5 and TRBJ2-7, with 9 bases that match TRBD1. Germline V gene sequence: CDR1 MNHEY, CDR2 SVGAGI. With 8 bases clipped from V and 3 bases from J, the junction kept 11 bases outside the gene matches. CDR3 size: 15 residues. CDR3 loop: CASGPGTGPNYEQYF. CDR3 nucleotides: TGTGCCAGCGGACCCGGGACAGGGCCAAACTACGAGCAGTACTTC.

V is TRBV24-1 and J is TRBJ2-3; 9 positions agree with TRBD1. Germline V lookup: CDR1 KGHDR, CDR2 SFDVKD. With 0 bases clipped from V and 4 bases from J, the junction kept 7 bases outside the gene matches. CDR3 length: 17 residues. The CDR3 loop is CATSDLGDRVTPDTQYF. CDR3 coding DNA: TGTGCCACCAGTGATTTGGGGGACAGGGTCACCCCAGATACGCAGTATTTT.

This chain joins TRBV6-1 and TRBJ2-1; TRBD2 aligns across 10 bases. The germline V gene encodes CDR1 MNHNS and CDR2 SASEGT. This CDR3 is built from 16 residues. The J segment lost 7 bases and the V segment lost 2 bases, leaving 8 bases of the junction unmatched. For the CDR3, the DNA is TGTGCCAGCAGTGAACGTTGGCTAGCGGGAGTTAATGAGCAGTTCTTC. Residues: CASSERWLAGVNEQFF.

DNA for the CDR3: TGTGCCAGCAGGATGGCAGGGGTATCCTATGGCTACACCTTC. Protein product: CASRMAGVSYGYTF. V gene TRBV28 combines with J gene TRBJ1-2, with D tentatively TRBD1 (6 bases). The V end lost 6 bases, the J end lost 4 bases, and 15 bases lay between the germline ends. The length of the CDR3 is 14 residues. Germline CDR1 is MDHEN and CDR2 is SYDVKM.

This chain uses TRBV5-1 with TRBJ1-1; D remains ambiguous. The germline gives CDR1 SGHRS, CDR2 YFSETQ. V was trimmed by 6 bases and J by 5 bases, leaving 20 bases between them. CDR3 size: 15 residues. Here the CDR3 DNA reads TGCGCCAGCACCAATGATCGGGGATGGAGAACTGAAGCTTTCTTT. It codes for CASTNDRGWRTEAFF. The full variable domain, with the rest looked up from reference TRBV5-1 and TRBJ1-1, is KAGVTQTPRYLIKTRGQQVTLSCSPISGHRSVSWYQQTPGQGLQFLFEYFSETQRNKGNFPGRFSGRQFSNSRSEMNVSTLELGDSALYLCASTNDRGWRTEAFFGQGTRLTVV.

On this clone itself: A junction boundary mismatches the germline segment, possibly from a read error. The chain links TRBV7-7 to TRBJ2-7; tentative D call: TRBD1 (6 bases). The germline V gene encodes CDR1 SSHAT and CDR2 FNYEAQ (reference sequence). There are 14 residues in the CDR3. The CDR3 nucleotides read TGTGCTAGCAGCTTAGCACAGGGACCCTACGAGCAGTACTTC. Protein sequence: CASSLAQGPYEQYF.

The chain joins TRBV6-2 or TRBV6-3 to TRBJ2-7, with a tentative D call TRBD2 (5 bases). Between the trimmed V and J ends, which lost 0 bases and 4 bases, there was a span of 10 bases. Germline lookup yields CDR1 MNHEY and CDR2 SVGEGT. The CDR3 has 14 residues. CDR3 DNA: TGTGCCAGCAGTTACTCCCCAGCGGCTTACGAGCAGTACTTC. It codes for CASSYSPAAYEQYF.

The chain has TRBV4-1 and TRBJ2-5; 14 bases map to TRBD2. Trimming at V came to 1 base and at J to 5 bases, leaving 15 bases not matched to a gene. The CDR3 length is 20 residues. The germline V gene encodes CDR1 MGHRA and CDR2 YSYEKL. CDR3 region: CASSQGLSPTSGRAEETQYF. As DNA, the CDR3 is TGCGCCAGCAGCCAAGGACTATCCCCGACTAGCGGGAGGGCTGAGGAGACCCAGTACTTC.

The gene calls are TRBV6-6 and TRBJ2-6, with TRBD2 matching 8 bases. The junction had 10 bases not matched to a gene; V was cut back by 5 bases and J by 1 base. CDR3 length equals 18 residues. Per germline, CDR1 MNHNY and CDR2 SVGAGI (reference sequence). The CDR3 DNA reads as TGTGCCAGCAGTCCGGCGGGACTAGTGTTTTCTGGGGCCAACGTCCTGACTTTC. It encodes CASSPAGLVFSGANVLTF.

The chain couples TRBV18 to TRBJ1-5, with a weak D call TRBD1 (5 bases). CDR3 length equals 14 residues. Deletions cut 4 bases from V and 4 bases from J, with 11 bases between. In germline, CDR1 is KGHSH, CDR2 LQKENI. The CDR3, as DNA: TGTGCCAGCTCACGGGCCGGGGGGAATCAGCCCCAGCATTTT. Translating it yields CASSRAGGNQPQHF. The variable domain in full, completed from reference TRBV18 and TRBJ1-5, reads NAGVMQNPRHLVRRRGQEARLRCSPMKGHSHVYWYRQLPEEGLKFMVYLQKENIIDESGMPKERFSAEFPKEGPSILRIQQVVRGDSAAYFCASSRAGGNQPQHFGDGTRLSIL.

V and J are TRBV7-2 and TRBJ1-6, with D perhaps matching TRBD1 (5 bases). Trimming cost V 5 bases and J 10 bases, with 18 bases left between them. From germline, CDR1 is SGHTA and CDR2 FQGNSA. CDR3 length equals 15 residues. The CDR3 nucleotides are TGTGCCAGCAGCCTCGCCCTGGGGGGAATCTCACCCCTCCACTTT. Translated: CASSLALGGISPLHF.

The rearrangement joins TRBV3-1 (or the pseudogene TRBV3-2) to TRBJ2-1; D may be TRBD2 (6 bases). The V end was cut by 4 bases, the J end by 7 bases, with 8 bases between. Germline lookup yields CDR1 LGHDT and CDR2 YNNKEL (reference sequence). CDR3 length equals 12 residues. CDR3 nucleotides: TGTGCCAGCAGCCCGGGGGAGAATGAGCAGTTCTTC. Protein: CASSPGENEQFF.

The V call is TRBV29-1, the J call TRBJ1-6; 9 nucleotides match TRBD1. Losses at the gene ends were 6 bases for V and 1 base for J; bases not matched to a gene: 4. The CDR3 is made up of 15 amino acids. Looked up from germline, CDR1 is SQVTM and CDR2 is ANQGSEA. CDR3 sequence (DNA): TGCAGCGTGCGGACAGGGGAATCCTATAATTCACCCCTCCACTTT. The encoded protein is CSVRTGESYNSPLHF.

This clone came up once. The chain combines TRBV24-1 with TRBJ2-5; TRBD1 aligns across 7 bases. Germline V gene data show CDR1 as KGHDR and CDR2 as SFDVKD. This CDR3 contains 16 residues. With V trimmed by 3 bases and J by 5 bases, 11 bases remained unmatched. CDR3 loop: CATSDPADRPGETQYF. The CDR3 DNA sequence: TGTGCCACCAGTGATCCTGCGGACAGGCCTGGGGAGACCCAGTACTTC.